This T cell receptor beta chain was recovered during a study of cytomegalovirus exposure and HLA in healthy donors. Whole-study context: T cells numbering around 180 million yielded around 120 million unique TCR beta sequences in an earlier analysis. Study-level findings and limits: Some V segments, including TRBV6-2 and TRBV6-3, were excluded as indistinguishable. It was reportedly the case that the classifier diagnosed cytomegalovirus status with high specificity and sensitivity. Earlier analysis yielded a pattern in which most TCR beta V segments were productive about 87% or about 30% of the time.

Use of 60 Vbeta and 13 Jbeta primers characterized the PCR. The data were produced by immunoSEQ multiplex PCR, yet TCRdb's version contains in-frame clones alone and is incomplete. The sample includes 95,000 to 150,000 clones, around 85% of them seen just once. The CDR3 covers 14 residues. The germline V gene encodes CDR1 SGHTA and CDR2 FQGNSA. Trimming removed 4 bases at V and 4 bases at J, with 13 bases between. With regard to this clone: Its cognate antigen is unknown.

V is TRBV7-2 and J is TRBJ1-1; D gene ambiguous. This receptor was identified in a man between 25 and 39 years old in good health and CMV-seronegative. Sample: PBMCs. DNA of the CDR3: TGTGCCAGCAGCTCGAGCAGGATAACCACTGAAGCTTTCTTT. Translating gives CASSSSRITTEAFF.